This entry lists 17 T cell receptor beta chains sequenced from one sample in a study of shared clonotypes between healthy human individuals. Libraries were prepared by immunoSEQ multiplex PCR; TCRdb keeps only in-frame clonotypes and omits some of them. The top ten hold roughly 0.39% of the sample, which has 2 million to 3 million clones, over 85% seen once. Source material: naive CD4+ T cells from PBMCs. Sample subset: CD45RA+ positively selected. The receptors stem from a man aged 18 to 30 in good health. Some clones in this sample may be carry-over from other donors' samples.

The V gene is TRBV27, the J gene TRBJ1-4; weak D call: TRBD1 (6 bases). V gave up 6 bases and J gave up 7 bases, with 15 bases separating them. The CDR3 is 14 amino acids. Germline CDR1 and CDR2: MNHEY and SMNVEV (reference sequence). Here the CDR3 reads CASRVQGRGEKLFF. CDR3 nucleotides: TGTGCCAGCAGAGTTCAGGGCAGGGGTGAAAAACTGTTTTTT.

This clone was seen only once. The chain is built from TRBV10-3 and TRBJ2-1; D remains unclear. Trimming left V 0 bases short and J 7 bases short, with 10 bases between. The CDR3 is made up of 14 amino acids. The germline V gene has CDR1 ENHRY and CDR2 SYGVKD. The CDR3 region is CAISESARRNEQFF. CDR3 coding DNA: TGTGCCATCAGTGAGTCGGCTCGTCGTAATGAGCAGTTCTTC.

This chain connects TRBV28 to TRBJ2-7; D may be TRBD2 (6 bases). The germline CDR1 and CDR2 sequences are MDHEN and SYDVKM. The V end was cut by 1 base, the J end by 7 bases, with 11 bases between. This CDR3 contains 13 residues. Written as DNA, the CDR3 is TGTGCCAGCAGTTTATATGGGGCGGGGGAGCAGTACTTC. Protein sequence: CASSLYGAGEQYF. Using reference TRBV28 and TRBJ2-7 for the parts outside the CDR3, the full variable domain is DVKVTQSSRYLVKRTGEKVFLECVQDMDHENMFWYRQDPGLGLRLIYFSYDVKMKEKGDIPEGYSVSREKKERFSLILESASTNQTSMYLCASSLYGAGEQYFGPGTRLTVT.

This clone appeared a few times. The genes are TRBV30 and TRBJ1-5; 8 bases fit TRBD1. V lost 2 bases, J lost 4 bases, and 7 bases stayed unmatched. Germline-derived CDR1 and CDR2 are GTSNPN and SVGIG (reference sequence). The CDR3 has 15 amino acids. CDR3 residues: CAWSLGTGRNQPQHF. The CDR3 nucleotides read TGTGCCTGGAGTCTCGGGACAGGCCGTAATCAGCCCCAGCATTTT.

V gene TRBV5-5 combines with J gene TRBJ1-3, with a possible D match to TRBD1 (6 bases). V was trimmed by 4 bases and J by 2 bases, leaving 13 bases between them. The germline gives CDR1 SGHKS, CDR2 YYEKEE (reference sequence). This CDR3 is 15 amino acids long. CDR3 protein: CASSPRQVPGNTIYF. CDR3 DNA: TGTGCCAGCAGCCCGAGACAGGTCCCTGGAAACACCATATATTTT. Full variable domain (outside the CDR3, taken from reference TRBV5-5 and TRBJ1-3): DAGVTQSPTHLIKTRGQQVTLRCSPISGHKSVSWYQQVLGQGPQFIFQYYEKEERGRGNFPDRFSARQFPNYSSELNVNALLLGDSALYLCASSPRQVPGNTIYFGEGSWLTVV.

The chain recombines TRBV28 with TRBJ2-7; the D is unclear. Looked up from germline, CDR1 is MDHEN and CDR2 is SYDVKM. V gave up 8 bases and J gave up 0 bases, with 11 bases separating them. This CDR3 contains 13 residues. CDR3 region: CASQVGYSYEQYF. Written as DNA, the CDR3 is TGTGCCAGCCAGGTGGGTTACTCCTACGAGCAGTACTTC.

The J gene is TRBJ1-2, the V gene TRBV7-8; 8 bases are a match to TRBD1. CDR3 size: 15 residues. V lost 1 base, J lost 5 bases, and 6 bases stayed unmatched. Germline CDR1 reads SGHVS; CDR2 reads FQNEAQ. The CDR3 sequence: CASSLDGQGLYGYTF. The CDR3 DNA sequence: TGTGCCAGCAGCTTAGACGGACAGGGCTTATATGGCTACACCTTC.

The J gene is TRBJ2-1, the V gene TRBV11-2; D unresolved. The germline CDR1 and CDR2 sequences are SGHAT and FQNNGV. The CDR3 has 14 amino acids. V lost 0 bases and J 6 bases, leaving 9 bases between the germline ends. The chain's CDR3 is CASSLDPQANEQFF. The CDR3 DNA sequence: TGTGCCAGCAGCTTAGATCCCCAGGCCAATGAGCAGTTCTTC.

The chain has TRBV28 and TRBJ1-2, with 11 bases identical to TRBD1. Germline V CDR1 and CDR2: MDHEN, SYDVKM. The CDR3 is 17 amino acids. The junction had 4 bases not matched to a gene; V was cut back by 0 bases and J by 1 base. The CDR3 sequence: CASSLWWGQGGNYGYTF. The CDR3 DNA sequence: TGTGCCAGCAGTTTATGGTGGGGACAGGGGGGTAACTATGGCTACACCTTC.

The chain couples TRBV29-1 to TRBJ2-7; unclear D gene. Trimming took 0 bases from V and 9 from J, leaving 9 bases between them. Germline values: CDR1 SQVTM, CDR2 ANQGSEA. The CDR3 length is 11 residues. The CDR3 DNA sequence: TGCAGCGTTGAAGATCGGGCCGGGCAGTACTTC. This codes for CSVEDRAGQYF.

DNA for the CDR3: TGCGCCAGCAGTGAGTCCCACCTCAATCAGCCCCAGCATTTT. This sequence encodes CASSESHLNQPQHF. The gene calls are TRBV10-2 and TRBJ1-5, with D hard to call. Germline CDR1 reads WSHSY; CDR2 reads SAAADI. Trimming removed 0 bases from V and 3 bases from J, with 6 bases in between. The CDR3 has 14 residues.

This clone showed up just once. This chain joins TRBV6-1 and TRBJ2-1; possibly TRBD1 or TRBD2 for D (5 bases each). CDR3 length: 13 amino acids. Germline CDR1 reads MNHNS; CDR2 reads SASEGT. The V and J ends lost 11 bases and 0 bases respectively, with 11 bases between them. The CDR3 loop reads CAGTESSYNEQFF. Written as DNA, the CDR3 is TGTGCCGGGACGGAGAGCTCCTACAATGAGCAGTTCTTC.

CDR3 sequence (DNA): TGTGCCAGCACCAAGGACAGACCCTCTGGAAACACCATATATTTT. Encoded protein: CASTKDRPSGNTIYF. The V and J genes are TRBV28 and TRBJ1-3, with D possibly being TRBD1 (6 bases). V was clipped by 7 bases and J by 0 bases, with 13 bases between them. CDR1 is MDHEN and CDR2 is SYDVKM in the germline V gene. The CDR3 runs to 15 residues.

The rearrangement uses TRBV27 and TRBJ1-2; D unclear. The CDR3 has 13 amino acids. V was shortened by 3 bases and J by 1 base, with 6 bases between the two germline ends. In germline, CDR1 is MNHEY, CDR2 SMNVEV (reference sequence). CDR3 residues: CASSFGLNYGYTF. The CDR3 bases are TGTGCCAGCAGTTTCGGCCTTAACTATGGCTACACCTTC.

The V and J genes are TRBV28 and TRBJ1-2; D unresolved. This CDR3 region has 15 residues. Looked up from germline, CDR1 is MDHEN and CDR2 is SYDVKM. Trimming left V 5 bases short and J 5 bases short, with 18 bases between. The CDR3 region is CASSLKPVPGYGYTF. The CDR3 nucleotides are TGTGCCAGCAGTCTGAAGCCCGTCCCTGGGTATGGCTACACCTTC.

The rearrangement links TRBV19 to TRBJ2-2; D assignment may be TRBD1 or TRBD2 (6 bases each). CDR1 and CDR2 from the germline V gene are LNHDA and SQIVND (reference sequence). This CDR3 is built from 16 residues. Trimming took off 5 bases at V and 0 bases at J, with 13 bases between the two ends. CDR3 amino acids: CASSDGRGPNTGELFF. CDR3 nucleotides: TGTGCCAGTAGTGATGGCCGGGGGCCGAACACCGGGGAGCTGTTTTTT. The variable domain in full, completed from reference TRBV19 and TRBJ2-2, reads DGGITQSPKYLFRKEGQNVTLSCEQNLNHDAMYWYRQDPGQGLRLIYYSQIVNDFQKGDIAEGYSVSREKKESFPLTVTSAQKNPTAFYLCASSDGRGPNTGELFFGEGSRLTVL.

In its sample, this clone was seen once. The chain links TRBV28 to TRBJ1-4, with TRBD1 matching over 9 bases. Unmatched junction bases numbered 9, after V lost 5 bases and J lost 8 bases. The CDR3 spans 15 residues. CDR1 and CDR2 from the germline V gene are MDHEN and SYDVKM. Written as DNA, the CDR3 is TGTGCCAGCAGTCCCCCGGACAGGGGTGGCGAAAAACTGTTTTTT. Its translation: CASSPPDRGGEKLFF.